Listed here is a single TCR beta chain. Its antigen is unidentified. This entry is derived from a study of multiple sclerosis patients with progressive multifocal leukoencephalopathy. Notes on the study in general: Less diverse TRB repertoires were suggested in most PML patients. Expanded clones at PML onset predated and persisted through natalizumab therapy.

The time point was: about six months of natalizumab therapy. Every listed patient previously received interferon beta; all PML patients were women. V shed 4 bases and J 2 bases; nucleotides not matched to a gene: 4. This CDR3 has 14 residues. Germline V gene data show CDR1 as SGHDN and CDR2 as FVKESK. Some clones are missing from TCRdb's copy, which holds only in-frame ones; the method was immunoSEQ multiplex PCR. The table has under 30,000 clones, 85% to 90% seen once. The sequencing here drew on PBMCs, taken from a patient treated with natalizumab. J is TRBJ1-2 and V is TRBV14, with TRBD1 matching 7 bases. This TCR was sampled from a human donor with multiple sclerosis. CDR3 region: CASSPGQNNYGYTF. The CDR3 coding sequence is TGTGCCAGCAGCCCGGGACAGAACAACTATGGCTACACCTTC.